What follows are 22 T cell receptor beta chains derived from one specimen sequenced in a study of long-term antiretroviral therapy in people with HIV. Samples were assayed with immunoSEQ v3.0 at survey level. The data were produced by immunoSEQ multiplex PCR, yet TCRdb's version contains in-frame clones alone and is incomplete. The sample lists 17,000 or so clones, approximately 75% occurring once. The sample consisted of unsorted PBMCs, taken 0.3 years after starting antiretroviral therapy. These receptors were taken from a man between 18 and 35 years old with HIV.

This chain joins TRBV7-6 and TRBJ2-7; D gene uncertain. The CDR3 runs to 13 residues. Germline CDR1 SGHVS, CDR2 FNYEAQ. Between the trimmed V and J ends, which lost 5 bases and 3 bases, there was a span of 11 bases. In DNA, the CDR3 is TGTGCCAGCAGCCCCGGACCAAACTACGAGCAGTACTTC. This encodes CASSPGPNYEQYF.

The rearrangement uses TRBV5-4 and TRBJ2-1; no clear D gene. V lost 2 bases and J lost 9, with 12 bases in between. The CDR3 runs 13 residues. Germline CDR1 reads SGHNT; CDR2 reads YYREEE (reference sequence). The CDR3 loop is CASSFGPGREQFF. The CDR3 DNA is TGTGCCAGCAGCTTTGGTCCGGGCCGTGAGCAGTTCTTC.

The J gene is TRBJ1-1, the V gene TRBV9; TRBD1 matches at 7 bases. This CDR3 region has 14 residues. Germline CDR1 is SGDLS and CDR2 is YYNGEE. V shed 3 bases, J shed 1 base, and the junction held 3 bases outside the gene matches. In DNA, the CDR3 is TGTGCCAGCAGCGCCACAGGGGCGAACACTGAAGCTTTCTTT. Translating it yields CASSATGANTEAFF.

In this sample, this clone turned up once. The chain links TRBV11-2 to TRBJ1-1; unclear D gene. This CDR3 is 13 amino acids long. The germline V gene has CDR1 SGHAT and CDR2 FQNNGV. Trimming stripped 7 bases from V and 0 bases from J, with 9 bases between. The CDR3 sequence: CASIEHMNTEAFF. CDR3 DNA: TGTGCCAGCATTGAACATATGAACACTGAAGCTTTCTTT.

This chain connects TRBV5-3 to TRBJ1-2; D remains ambiguous. TRBV5-3 is given ORF status, its function remaining uncertain. V lost 0 bases and J lost 10, with 10 bases in between. This CDR3 is built from 12 residues. The CDR3 spells CARSLVRVPYTF. CDR3 in DNA: TGTGCCAGAAGCTTGGTGAGGGTACCCTACACCTTC.

J is TRBJ2-5 and V is TRBV5-1; TRBD1 matches 10 bases. Germline CDR1 and CDR2: SGHRS and YFSETQ. V was clipped by 4 bases and J by 5 bases; unmatched bases: 8. CDR3 length: 15 residues. The CDR3 loop reads CASSTGTGDAETQYF. CDR3 nucleotide sequence: TGCGCCAGCAGCACCGGGACAGGGGATGCGGAGACCCAGTACTTC. Full variable domain (missing parts from reference TRBV5-1 and TRBJ2-5): KAGVTQTPRYLIKTRGQQVTLSCSPISGHRSVSWYQQTPGQGLQFLFEYFSETQRNKGNFPGRFSGRQFSNSRSEMNVSTLELGDSALYLCASSTGTGDAETQYFGPGTRLLVL.

The sample holds one count of this clone. V usage is TRBV30 and J usage is TRBJ2-7, with 10 positions matching TRBD1. J lost 2 bases, V lost 0 bases, and 1 base had no gene match. The CDR3 is made up of 14 amino acids. Germline V gives CDR1 GTSNPN, CDR2 SVGIG (reference sequence). As DNA, the CDR3 is TGTGCCTGGAGTGTAGGACAGGGGGCCTACGAGCAGTACTTC. It specifies CAWSVGQGAYEQYF.

This clone was detected only a few times. J is TRBJ1-6 and V is TRBV7-9; possible D gene TRBD1, 6 bases. V lost 5 bases and J 8 bases, leaving 16 bases between the germline ends. Germline V gene data show CDR1 as SEHNR and CDR2 as FQNEAQ (reference sequence). This CDR3 contains 15 residues. The CDR3 DNA sequence: TGTGCCAGCAGCCAACTTCAGGGGATCTATTCACCCCTCCACTTT. It codes for CASSQLQGIYSPLHF.

The chain joins TRBV5-1 to TRBJ2-2; D unclear. CDR1 SGHRS and CDR2 YFSETQ come from the germline V gene. Between the trimmed V and J ends, which lost 0 bases and 4 bases, there was a span of 7 bases. The CDR3 extends over 14 amino acids. Written as DNA, the CDR3 is TGCGCCAGCAGCTTGGTTGGGTTCACCGGGGAGCTGTTTTTT. It specifies CASSLVGFTGELFF.

By its share, this clone is large (0.1 to 1%). The rearrangement uses TRBV11-3 and TRBJ1-4; unclear D gene. CDR1 is SGHNT and CDR2 is YENEEA in the germline V gene. Between the trimmed V and J ends, which lost 5 bases and 1 base, there was a span of 14 bases. This CDR3 contains 16 residues. The CDR3: CASSPPRPGTNEKLFF. The DNA for the CDR3 is TGTGCCAGCAGCCCCCCCCGTCCGGGAACTAATGAAAAACTGTTTTTT.

There are a few counts of this clone. DNA for the CDR3: TGTGCCAGTAGTATCCGAACAGGGCAGGATGGCTACACCTTC. It is translated as CASSIRTGQDGYTF. The chain is built from TRBV19 and TRBJ1-2; TRBD1 is a possible D gene (6 bases). V lost 3 bases and J lost 6, with 14 bases in between. The CDR3 sequence is 14 residues long. The germline gives CDR1 LNHDA, CDR2 SQIVND (reference sequence).

V is TRBV5-6 and J is TRBJ2-5; maybe TRBD2 (6 bases). Germline loops: CDR1 SGHDT, CDR2 YYEEEE. The CDR3 has 14 residues. Trimming shortened V by 2 bases and J by 5 bases, and 13 bases separated the two germline ends. CDR3 region: CASSFWVAAETQYF. The CDR3 region has the DNA TGTGCCAGCAGCTTTTGGGTAGCGGCTGAGACCCAGTACTTC.

CDR3 coding DNA: TGTGCCAGCAGTTATGACTCCGAAGCTTTCTTT. Its protein is CASSYDSEAFF. The rearrangement uses TRBV2 and TRBJ1-1; D gene unclear. Germline CDR1 is SNHLY and CDR2 is FYNNEI. With 5 bases removed from V and 8 bases from J, the gap between germline ends came to 9 bases. CDR3 size: 11 residues. The variable domain in full, with the rest retrieved from reference TRBV2 and TRBJ1-1, is EPEVTQTPSHQVTQMGQEVILRCVPISNHLYFYWYRQILGQKVEFLVSFYNNEISEKSEIFDDQFSVERPDGSNFTLKIRSTKLEDSAMYFCASSYDSEAFFGQGTRLTVV.

V is TRBV27 and J is TRBJ2-3, with 8 bases fitting TRBD2. This CDR3 contains 19 residues. Trimming removed 2 bases from V and 2 bases from J; junction bases left unmatched: 15. CDR1 is MNHEY and CDR2 is SMNVEV in the germline V gene (reference sequence). Written as DNA, the CDR3 is TGTGCCAGCAGTTTAAGGTCCACGGGGGGGGGCGGTTTCACAGATACGCAGTATTTT. Protein: CASSLRSTGGGGFTDTQYF.

The rearrangement joins TRBV19 to TRBJ1-1, with D possibly being TRBD1 (5 bases). The V and J ends lost 11 bases and 7 bases respectively, with 14 bases between them. In germline, CDR1 is LNHDA, CDR2 SQIVND (reference sequence). This CDR3 contains 11 residues. CDR3 in DNA: TGTGCCTCTACGGGGGATATTGAAGCTTTCTTT. It is translated as CASTGDIEAFF.

This rearrangement joins TRBV2 to TRBJ1-5; TRBD1 agrees at 10 bases. From germline, CDR1 is SNHLY and CDR2 FYNNEI. V dropped 5 bases and J dropped 11; count of bases not matched to a gene: 12. The CDR3 has 15 residues. CDR3 in DNA: TGTGCCAGCAGTCGGGACAGGGGAGGAGTTAGGACCCAGCATTTT. This encodes CASSRDRGGVRTQHF.

CDR3: CASSPNRARGYTF. DNA of the CDR3: TGTGCCAGCAGCCCCAACAGGGCTCGGGGCTACACCTTC. This chain links TRBV6-5 with TRBJ1-2, with D possibly matching TRBD1 (6 bases). The V gene lost 6 bases and the J gene lost 8 bases, with 16 bases spanning the gap. The CDR3 loop spans 13 amino acids. The V gene's germline CDR1 is MNHEY and CDR2 SVGAGI.

V is TRBV11-2 and J is TRBJ2-7; D tentatively fits TRBD1 or TRBD2 (6 bases each). Germline V gene lookup returns CDR1 SGHAT and CDR2 FQNNGV. Trimming cost V 1 base and J 2 bases, with 12 bases left between them. This CDR3 comprises 15 residues. The CDR3: CASSLGGAPTYEQYV. In nucleotides, the CDR3 is TGTGCCAGCAGCTTAGGGGGGGCCCCTACCTACGAGCAGTACGTC.

The chain employs TRBV7-2 and TRBJ2-2, with D maybe TRBD2 (6 bases). CDR1 and CDR2 from the germline V gene are SGHTA and FQGNSA. The length of the CDR3 is 14 residues. V lost 2 bases and J 5 bases, leaving 9 bases between the germline ends. CDR3 loop: CASSLYGRTGELFF. The CDR3 coding sequence is TGTGCCAGCAGCTTATATGGGAGGACCGGGGAGCTGTTTTTT.

This clone was seen just once. The J gene is TRBJ2-1, the V gene TRBV7-6; 13 positions agree with TRBD2. Germline lookup yields CDR1 SGHVS and CDR2 FNYEAQ. The CDR3 contains 16 residues. The junction had 2 bases not matched to a gene; V was cut back by 0 bases and J by 6 bases. CDR3 nucleotide sequence: TGTGCCAGCAGCTTAGCTGGGACTAGCGGGATCAATGAGCAGTTCTTC. It yields the protein CASSLAGTSGINEQFF.

This chain joins TRBV28 and TRBJ1-1; a possible D gene is TRBD1 (5 bases). The CDR3 loop spans 13 amino acids. V lost 5 bases, J lost 4 bases, and 11 bases lay in between. Per germline, CDR1 MDHEN and CDR2 SYDVKM. For the CDR3, the DNA is TGTGCCAGCAGTCTCCGGGACTTCACTGAAGCTTTCTTT. It yields the protein CASSLRDFTEAFF.

This clone has a handful of counts. V gene TRBV2 combines with J gene TRBJ2-7, with no clear D. CDR1 is SNHLY, CDR2 FYNNEI, per germline. Between the trimmed V and J ends, which lost 8 bases and 0 bases, there was a span of 17 bases. This CDR3 contains 15 residues. CDR3 bases: TGTGCCAGCCGCTTCGGCAGGTCTGCCTCCTACGAGCAGTACTTC. Protein: CASRFGRSASYEQYF.